A single sample is the source of the 22 T cell receptor beta chains below, sequenced in a study of blood T cell repertoires in COVID-19. Sequencing used immunoSEQ multiplex PCR; TCRdb keeps in-frame clones, though not all of them. The sample lists 200,000 or so clones; roughly four fifths were seen once. Material: peripheral blood. The receptors shown here come from a woman between 55 and 75 years old with acute or convalescent COVID-19.

The genes are TRBV30 and TRBJ1-4, with TRBD1 identical over 8 bases. Germline values: CDR1 GTSNPN, CDR2 SVGIG (reference sequence). The CDR3 sequence is 13 residues long. DNA for the CDR3: TGTGCGTCCAATCCAGGGGGCGAAGGGCAACTGTTTTTT. Translated, it gives CASNPGGEGQLFF.

The V call is TRBV4-2, the J call TRBJ1-4, with TRBD1 matching 10 bases. This CDR3 has 13 amino acids. Germline CDR1 reads LGHNA; CDR2 reads YNFKEQ. Trimming at V came to 5 bases and at J to 6 bases, leaving 0 bases not matched to a gene. The CDR3 here is CASSGTGDEKLFF. CDR3 coding DNA: TGTGCCAGCAGCGGGACAGGGGATGAAAAACTGTTTTTT.

V is TRBV6-1 and J is TRBJ2-7; perhaps TRBD1 as D (6 bases). Germline values: CDR1 MNHNS, CDR2 SASEGT. V was trimmed by 2 bases and J by 1 base, leaving 9 bases between them. CDR3 length: 14 amino acids. The CDR3 bases are TGTGCCAGCAGTGAAATGGGGGCATCCTACGAGCAGTACTTC. Translation gives CASSEMGASYEQYF.

The chain is built from TRBV5-6 and TRBJ2-2; 8 positions agree with TRBD2. Germline CDR1 SGHDT, CDR2 YYEEEE. J was trimmed by 3 bases and V by 3 bases; bases with no gene match: 4. The CDR3 spans 15 residues. CDR3 nucleotide sequence: TGTGCCAGCAGCTACCCTAGCGGGCACACCGGGGAGCTGTTTTTT. This translates into CASSYPSGHTGELFF.

The chain employs TRBV7-2 and TRBJ1-2; D not certain. CDR3 length: 14 amino acids. Trimming stripped 1 base from V and 5 bases from J, with 11 bases between. Looked up from germline, CDR1 is SGHTA and CDR2 is FQGNSA. The CDR3 reads CASSLVPGSYGYTF. For the CDR3, the DNA is TGTGCCAGCAGCTTAGTCCCGGGATCATATGGCTACACCTTC.

The V call is TRBV6-5, the J call TRBJ1-2, with a tentative D call TRBD1 (6 bases). V shed 0 bases and J shed 1 base, with 12 bases lying between them. Germline CDR1 reads MNHEY; CDR2 reads SVGAGI. This CDR3 spans 16 amino acids. The CDR3 sequence is CASSYSGGSGNYGYTF. The DNA of the CDR3 is TGTGCCAGCAGTTACTCAGGGGGAAGTGGTAACTATGGCTACACCTTC.

The chain combines TRBV19 with TRBJ1-4; perhaps TRBD1 as D (6 bases). The CDR3 is made up of 15 amino acids. Germline CDR1 reads LNHDA; CDR2 reads SQIVND (reference sequence). The germline V and J ends were trimmed by 2 bases and 8 bases, with 15 bases remaining between them. This CDR3 reads CASSITWEGVEKLFF. The CDR3 DNA reads as TGTGCCAGTAGTATAACCTGGGAGGGGGTCGAAAAACTGTTTTTT.

The chain joins TRBV19 to TRBJ2-5; TRBD2 aligns across 7 bases. Germline CDR1 LNHDA, CDR2 SQIVND (reference sequence). The CDR3 has 15 residues. J lost 0 bases, V lost 5 bases, and 6 bases had no gene match. The CDR3 reads CASSPSAGDQETQYF. The DNA of the CDR3 is TGTGCCAGTAGTCCCTCGGCGGGAGACCAAGAGACCCAGTACTTC.

In nucleotides, the CDR3 is TGTGCCAGCAGTGAACGATTGGGGGGTACCACTGAAGCTTTCTTT. Its protein is CASSERLGGTTEAFF. The chain couples TRBV6-1 to TRBJ1-1; D is perhaps TRBD1 (5 bases). CDR3 size: 15 residues. Germline CDR1 and CDR2: MNHNS and SASEGT. Trimming stripped 2 bases from V and 4 bases from J, with 14 bases between.

To note about this clone: The same CDR3 arises from other DNA sequences in this sample as well. The chain has TRBV5-1 and TRBJ1-2; 8 nucleotides align to TRBD1. Germline assignment: CDR1 SGHRS and CDR2 YFSETQ. This CDR3 region has 14 residues. Trimming took 3 bases from V and 4 from J; bases not matched to a gene: 5. CDR3 loop: CASSSGQGSYGYTF. The CDR3 coding sequence is TGCGCCAGCAGCTCCGGACAGGGATCCTATGGCTACACCTTC.

The chain carries TRBV29-1 and TRBJ2-1; D unresolved. Trimming pared 3 bases from V and 7 bases from J, leaving 10 bases between. The CDR3 runs to 12 residues. Germline V gene data show CDR1 as SQVTM and CDR2 as ANQGSEA. CDR3 region: CSVDKSRNEQFF. The CDR3, as DNA: TGCAGCGTTGACAAATCGAGAAATGAGCAGTTCTTC.

The V and J genes are TRBV12-3 or TRBV12-4 and TRBJ2-3; the D gene is possibly TRBD2 (6 bases). The CDR3 spans 13 residues. The germline V and J ends were trimmed by 7 bases and 8 bases, with 16 bases remaining between them. CDR3 residues: CASTHGGAGTQYF. The CDR3 coding sequence is TGTGCCAGCACTCACGGAGGGGCGGGTACGCAGTATTTT.

The chain is built from TRBV19 and TRBJ1-2; D is perhaps TRBD1 (5 bases). The CDR3 consists of 13 residues. Germline loops: CDR1 LNHDA, CDR2 SQIVND (reference sequence). V was cut by 9 bases and J by 4 bases, with 15 bases left in between. The CDR3 spells CASTRGSIYGYTF. The CDR3 DNA sequence: TGTGCCAGCACAAGGGGCTCCATCTATGGCTACACCTTC.

V and J are TRBV6-6 and TRBJ1-3; TRBD1 agrees at 7 bases. CDR3 size: 15 residues. The V segment lost 9 bases and the J segment 2 bases; nucleotides outside the gene matches: 10. The germline V gene has CDR1 MNHNY and CDR2 SVGAGI (reference sequence). This CDR3 is CASSIKTGAGNTIYF. DNA of the CDR3: TGTGCCAGTTCGATAAAAACAGGGGCTGGAAACACCATATATTTT.

This clone was found a few times. The genes are TRBV30 and TRBJ1-6, with D unresolved. CDR1 GTSNPN and CDR2 SVGIG come from the germline V gene (reference sequence). Trimming pared 6 bases from V and 1 base from J, leaving 10 bases between. The CDR3 runs to 14 residues. This CDR3 reads CACPFGSYNSPLHF. The CDR3 region has the DNA TGTGCCTGCCCCTTCGGTTCCTATAATTCACCCCTCCACTTT.

The table lists this clone with a count of one. The chain links TRBV3-1 (or the pseudogene TRBV3-2) to TRBJ2-3; possible D gene TRBD1, 6 bases. This CDR3 spans 15 amino acids. V was cut by 4 bases and J by 1 base, with 12 bases left in between. The germline V gene has CDR1 LGHDT and CDR2 YNNKEL (reference sequence). CDR3 residues: CASSPGTLGTDTQYF. DNA of the CDR3: TGTGCCAGCAGCCCCGGGACACTGGGCACAGATACGCAGTATTTT.

This chain connects TRBV6-5 to TRBJ2-7; D may be TRBD1 (5 bases). Germline values: CDR1 MNHEY, CDR2 SVGAGI. The CDR3 sequence is 11 residues long. V was clipped by 11 bases and J by 3 bases, with 11 bases between them. The chain's CDR3 is CAGAGFYEQYF. The CDR3 DNA follows: TGTGCCGGGGCAGGCTTCTACGAGCAGTACTTC.

This chain links TRBV6-7 with TRBJ1-5; TRBD1 matches at 12 bases. TRBV6-7 is classed as an ORF, of uncertain function. The CDR3 totals 17 residues. J lost 6 bases, V lost 7 bases, and 13 bases had no gene match. The CDR3 spells CASKIQRDRGHFQPQHF. Written as DNA, the CDR3 is TGTGCCAGCAAAATACAGCGGGACAGGGGGCACTTTCAGCCCCAGCATTTT.

There are a few counts of this clone. The chain employs TRBV16 and TRBJ1-6; D might be TRBD1 (6 bases). V was cut by 4 bases and J by 6 bases, with 13 bases left in between. Germline CDR1 is KGHSY and CDR2 is FQNENV. This CDR3 has 15 residues. In nucleotides, the CDR3 is TGTGCCAGCAGCCCGGGATGGGGGCCTAATTCACCCCTCCACTTT. This gives the protein CASSPGWGPNSPLHF.

Worth noting for this clone: Relative to the germline gene, one junction end is altered; a read error may explain this. This chain connects TRBV5-4 to TRBJ2-5; 8 bases fit TRBD2. The germline CDR1 and CDR2 sequences are SGHNT and YYREEE (reference sequence). This CDR3 contains 14 residues. CDR3 in amino acids: CASSLRGGQKTQYF. CDR3 nucleotide sequence: TGTGCCAGCAGCTTACGGGGGGGCCAAAAGACCCAGTACTTC.

The gene calls are TRBV2 and TRBJ2-7, with 9 bases matching TRBD2. V lost 8 bases and J lost 6; bases outside the gene matches: 17. The CDR3 totals 16 residues. CDR1 and CDR2 (germline): SNHLY, FYNNEI. The CDR3 reads CASSPPSGGTSGEQYF. In DNA, the CDR3 is TGTGCCAGCTCCCCCCCAAGCGGGGGGACCTCGGGCGAGCAGTACTTC.

The chain is built from TRBV7-8 and TRBJ2-5; tentative D call: TRBD1 (7 bases). V lost 3 bases to trimming and J lost 5 bases, with 13 bases between them. Per the germline V gene, CDR1 is SGHVS and CDR2 is FQNEAQ. CDR3 length: 14 residues. The CDR3 nucleotides read TGTGCCAGCAGCTTCAGGGGGAGCGGGGAGACCCAGTACTTC. It specifies CASSFRGSGETQYF.